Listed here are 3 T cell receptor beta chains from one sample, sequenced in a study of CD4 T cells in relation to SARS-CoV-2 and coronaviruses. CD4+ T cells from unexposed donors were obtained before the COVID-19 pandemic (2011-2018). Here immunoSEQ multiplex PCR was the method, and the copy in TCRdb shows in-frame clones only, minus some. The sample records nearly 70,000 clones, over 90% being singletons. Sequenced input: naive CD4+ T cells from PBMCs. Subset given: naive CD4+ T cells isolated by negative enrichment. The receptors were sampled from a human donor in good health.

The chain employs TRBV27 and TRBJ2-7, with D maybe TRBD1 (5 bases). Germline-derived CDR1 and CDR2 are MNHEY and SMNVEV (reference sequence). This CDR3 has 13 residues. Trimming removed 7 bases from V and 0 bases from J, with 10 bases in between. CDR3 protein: CASTPGFSYEQYF. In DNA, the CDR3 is TGTGCCAGCACCCCAGGGTTCTCCTACGAGCAGTACTTC.

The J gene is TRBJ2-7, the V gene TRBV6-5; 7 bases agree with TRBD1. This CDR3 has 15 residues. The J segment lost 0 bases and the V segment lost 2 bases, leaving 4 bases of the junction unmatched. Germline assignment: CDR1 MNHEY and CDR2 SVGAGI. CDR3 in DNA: TGTGCCAGCAGTTACGGCAGGGGGATCTCCTACGAGCAGTACTTC. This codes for CASSYGRGISYEQYF.

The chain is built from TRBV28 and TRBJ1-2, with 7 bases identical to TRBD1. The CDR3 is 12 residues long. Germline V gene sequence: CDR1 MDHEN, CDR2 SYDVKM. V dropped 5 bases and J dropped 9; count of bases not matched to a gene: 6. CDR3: CASSLQGGSYTF. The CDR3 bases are TGTGCCAGCAGTCTCCAGGGGGGAAGCTACACCTTC.